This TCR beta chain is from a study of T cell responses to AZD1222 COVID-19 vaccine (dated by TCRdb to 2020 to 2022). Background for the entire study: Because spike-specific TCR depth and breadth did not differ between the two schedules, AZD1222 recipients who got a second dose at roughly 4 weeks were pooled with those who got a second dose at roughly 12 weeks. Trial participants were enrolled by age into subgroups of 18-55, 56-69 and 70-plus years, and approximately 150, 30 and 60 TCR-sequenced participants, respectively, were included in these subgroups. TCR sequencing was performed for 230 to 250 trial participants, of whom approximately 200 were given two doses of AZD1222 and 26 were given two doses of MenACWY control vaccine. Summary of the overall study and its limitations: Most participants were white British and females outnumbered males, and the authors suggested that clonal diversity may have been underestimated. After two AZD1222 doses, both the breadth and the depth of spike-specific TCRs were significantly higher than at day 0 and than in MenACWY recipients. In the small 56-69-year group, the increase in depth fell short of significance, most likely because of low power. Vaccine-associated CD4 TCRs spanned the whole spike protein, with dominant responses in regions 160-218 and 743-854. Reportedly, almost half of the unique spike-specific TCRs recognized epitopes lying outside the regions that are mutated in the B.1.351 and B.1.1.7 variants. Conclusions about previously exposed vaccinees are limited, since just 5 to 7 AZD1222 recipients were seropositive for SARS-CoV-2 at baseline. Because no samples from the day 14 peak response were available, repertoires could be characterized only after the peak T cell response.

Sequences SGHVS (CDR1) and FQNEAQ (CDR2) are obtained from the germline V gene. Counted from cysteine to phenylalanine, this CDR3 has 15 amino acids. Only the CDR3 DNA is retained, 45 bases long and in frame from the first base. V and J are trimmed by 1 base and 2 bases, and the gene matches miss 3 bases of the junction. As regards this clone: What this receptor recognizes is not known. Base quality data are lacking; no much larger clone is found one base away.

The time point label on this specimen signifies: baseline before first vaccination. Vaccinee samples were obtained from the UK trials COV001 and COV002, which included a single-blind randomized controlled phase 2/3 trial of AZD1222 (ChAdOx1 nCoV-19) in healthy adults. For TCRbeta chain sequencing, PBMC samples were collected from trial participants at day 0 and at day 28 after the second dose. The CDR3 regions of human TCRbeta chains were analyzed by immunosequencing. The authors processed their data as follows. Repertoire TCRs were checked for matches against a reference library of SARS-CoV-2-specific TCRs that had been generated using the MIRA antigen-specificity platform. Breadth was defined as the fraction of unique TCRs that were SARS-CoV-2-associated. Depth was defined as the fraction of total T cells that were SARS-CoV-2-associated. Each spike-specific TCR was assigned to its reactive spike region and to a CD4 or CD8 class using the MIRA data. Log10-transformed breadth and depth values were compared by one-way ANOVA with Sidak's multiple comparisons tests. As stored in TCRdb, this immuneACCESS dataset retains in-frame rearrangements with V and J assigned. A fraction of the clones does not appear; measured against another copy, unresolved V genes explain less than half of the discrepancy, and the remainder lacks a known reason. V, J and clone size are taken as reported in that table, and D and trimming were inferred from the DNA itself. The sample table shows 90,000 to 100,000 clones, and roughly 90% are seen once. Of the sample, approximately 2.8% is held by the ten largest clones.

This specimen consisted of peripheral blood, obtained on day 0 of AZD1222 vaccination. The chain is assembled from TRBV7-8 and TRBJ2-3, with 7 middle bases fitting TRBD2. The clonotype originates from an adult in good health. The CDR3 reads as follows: CASSLVAGVTDTQYF. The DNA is TGTGCCAGCAGCTTAGTTGCGGGGGTCACAGATACGCAGTATTTT.